This T cell receptor beta chain was sequenced during a study of T cell repertoires in cytomegalovirus infection. This clonotype has just a few counts. Its specificity is unknown. Study conclusions and caveats: Carriers of CMV and the relevant HLA type were discriminated by public TCR beta frequency.

V lost 4 bases and J 2 bases, leaving 8 bases between the germline ends. In germline, CDR1 is LNHNV, CDR2 YYDKDF (reference sequence). The CDR3 is 13 residues long. TCRdb reanalysed the reads using MiXCR and keeps one entry per CDR3 protein. This sample has approximately 750,000 distinct CDR3 sequences, with roughly 36% found just once. This rearrangement joins TRBV15 to TRBJ1-1; D is unclear. The sequencing sample was made of PBMCs. The TCR sequence derives from a human donor in good health (CMV status not recorded). Some clones in this sample may be carry-over from other donors' samples. CDR3 DNA: TGTGCCACCAGCACTTTCGGCAACACTGAAGCTTTCTTT. Protein product: CATSTFGNTEAFF.